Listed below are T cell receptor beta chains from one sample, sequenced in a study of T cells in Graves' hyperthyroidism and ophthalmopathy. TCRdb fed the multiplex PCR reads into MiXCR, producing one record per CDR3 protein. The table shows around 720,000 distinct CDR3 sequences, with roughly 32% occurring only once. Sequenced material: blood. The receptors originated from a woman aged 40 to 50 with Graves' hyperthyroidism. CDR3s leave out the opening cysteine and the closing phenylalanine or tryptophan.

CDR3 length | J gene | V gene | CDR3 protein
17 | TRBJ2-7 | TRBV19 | ASRYYVAGGLPPPYEQY
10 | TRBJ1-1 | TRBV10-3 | ATSGVGTEAF
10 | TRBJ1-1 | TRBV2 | ARSGKNTEAF
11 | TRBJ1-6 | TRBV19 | ASSRQGESPLH
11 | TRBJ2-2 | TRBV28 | ASNGRDTGELF
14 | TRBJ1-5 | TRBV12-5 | ASAMNTGPTGQPQH
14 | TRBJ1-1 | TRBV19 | ASSPNAPATGAEAF
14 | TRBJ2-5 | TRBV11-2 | ASSSLKRGRQETQY
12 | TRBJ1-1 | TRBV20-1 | SADRTIWNTEAF
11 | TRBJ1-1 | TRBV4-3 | ASSLLRVTEAF
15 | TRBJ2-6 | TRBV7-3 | ASSLTTGWTGANVLT
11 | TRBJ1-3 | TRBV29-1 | SVGLAGGNTIY
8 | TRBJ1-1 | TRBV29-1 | SVDPFEAF
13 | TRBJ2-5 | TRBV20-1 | SAPLTSGVGGTQY
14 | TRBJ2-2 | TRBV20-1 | SARSGGRTLPGELF
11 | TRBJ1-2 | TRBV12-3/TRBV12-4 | ASSPGTSYGYT
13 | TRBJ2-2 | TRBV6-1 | ASSKSGRNTGELF
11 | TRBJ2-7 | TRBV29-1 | SVEDQSPHEQY
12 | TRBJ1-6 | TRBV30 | AWSSGLRAQPLH
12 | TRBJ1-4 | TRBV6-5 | ASSSLRPNEKLF
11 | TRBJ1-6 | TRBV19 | ASSDRLDSPLH
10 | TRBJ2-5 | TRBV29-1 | SVDGQQETQY
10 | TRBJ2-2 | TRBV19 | ASRGDTGELF
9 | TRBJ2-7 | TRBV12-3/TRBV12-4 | ASSFGNEQY
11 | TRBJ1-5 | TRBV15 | ATSQDRAWPQH
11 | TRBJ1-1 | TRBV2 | ASREGDGTEAF
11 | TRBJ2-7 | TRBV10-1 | ASSESPTYEQY
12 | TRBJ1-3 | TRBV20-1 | SARDMSGLNTIY
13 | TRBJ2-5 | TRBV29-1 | SAMNLGHPQETQY
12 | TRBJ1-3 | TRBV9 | ASSAEASGSTIY
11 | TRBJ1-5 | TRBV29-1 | SPDRESNQPQH
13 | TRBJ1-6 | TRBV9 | ASSVAVLPGSPLH
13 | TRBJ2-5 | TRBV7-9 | ASSLDRGLQETQY
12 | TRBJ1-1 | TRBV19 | ASSVKRGGTEAF
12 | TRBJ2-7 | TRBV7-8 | ASSTASGIYEQY
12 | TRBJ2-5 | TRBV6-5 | ASSRLGLRETQY
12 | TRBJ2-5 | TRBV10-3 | AISRDRGAETQY
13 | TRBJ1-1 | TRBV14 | ASSQDRHRGTEAF
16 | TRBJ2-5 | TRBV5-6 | ASAFPGGLAGGGETQY
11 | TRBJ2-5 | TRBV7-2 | ASSLGWTETQY
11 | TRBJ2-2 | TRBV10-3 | AIRRIWAGELF
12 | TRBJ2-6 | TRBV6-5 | ASRPHSGANVLT
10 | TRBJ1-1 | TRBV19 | ASSTHNTEAF
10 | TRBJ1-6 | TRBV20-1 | SARYRASPLH
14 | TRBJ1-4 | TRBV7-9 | ASSLEPDRGREKLF